The T cell receptor beta chain described here comes from a study of blood T cell repertoires in COVID-19 (TCRdb year 2020). Concerning the study at large: Samples from collaborators originated in the United States, Italy and Spain and spanned both the acute and convalescent phases of COVID-19. The material from the prospective study consisted of cDNA or gDNA derived from T cells, B-cell-depleted T cells, or PBMCs. Subjects who had been exposed to COVID-19, were actively infected with it, or had recovered from it provided the deeply sampled blood TCRbeta repertoires that made up the dataset. The repertoires were released in a freely available public database intended as a resource for research on the immune response to SARS-CoV-2. Samples came from the ongoing ImmuneRACE study (first 160 participants) plus 1,254 subjects from 6 global collaborators. A de-identified subject ID, COVID-19 status, age in years and sex were almost always included in the sample metadata. Where available, HLA class I and class II types were taken from metadata supplied by the sample provider and were not determined by assay-based typing.

Taken from the germline V gene (reference sequence), the CDR1 and CDR2 loops are GTSNPN and SVGIG. Unmatched junction bases come to 12, with V trimmed by 4 bases and J by 4 bases. From the cysteine up to the phenylalanine, the CDR3 has a length of 15 residues. Of the read, only the CDR3 DNA is kept; its 45 bases are in frame from base 1. A word on this clone: The specificity of this receptor is unknown. No much larger clone is present one base from it, and per-base qualities are unavailable.

TCRbeta CDR3 regions were amplified from genomic DNA using the immunoSEQ Assay, a bias-controlled multiplex PCR. In the authors' own workflow: Within the assay, amplification of reference gene primers was used to estimate how many nucleated cells each sample contained. To quantify the absolute abundance of each unique TCRbeta CDR3 rearrangement, sequence reads were collapsed and filtered. For each sample, productive Simpson clonality was calculated by taking the square root of Simpson's diversity index across productive rearrangements. TCRdb provides this immuneACCESS table in a form limited to in-frame rearrangements. Some clones are lacking; in checked studies, under half of them reflect an unresolved V gene, and why the rest are absent is not known. V, J and clone size are taken as reported in that table, and D and trimming were inferred from the DNA itself. This sample holds some 150,000 clones; 70% to 90% were observed only once. Approximately 1.2% of the sample is held by the ten biggest clonotypes.

What the research found in general, with its limitations: The amount of clinical and demographic metadata varied by source and participant and was provided uncurated.

Another Seattle source contributed samples from volunteer blood donors who had recovered from COVID-19. Each collaborating institution followed its own protocols to collect whole blood in K2EDTA tubes. For TCRbeta analysis, collaborators shipped samples as frozen whole blood, isolated PBMCs, or DNA extracted from either of those sample types. The sample consisted of peripheral blood. This sequence uses TRBV30 and TRBJ1-2; TRBD1 agrees with 7 junctional bases. The TCR sequence derives from a man aged 55 to 70 who had recovered from COVID-19. The nucleotides read TGTGCCTGGATGGTGACAGGGCTCAATTTCTATGGCTACACCTTC. It encodes CAWMVTGLNFYGYTF.